These 18 T cell receptor beta chains were all obtained from the same sample, sequenced in a study of blood T cell repertoires in COVID-19. The data were produced by immunoSEQ multiplex PCR, yet TCRdb's version contains in-frame clones alone and is incomplete. Of a few hundred thousand clones listed, around 87% are singletons. The sequenced material came from peripheral blood. These receptor sequences come from a woman aged 60 to 75 with COVID-19, enrolled during active disease.

The chain recombines TRBV5-1 with TRBJ1-1; the D gene is possibly TRBD1 (6 bases). V was shortened by 6 bases and J by 7 bases, with 16 bases between the two germline ends. CDR3 size: 13 residues. CDR1 SGHRS and CDR2 YFSETQ come from the germline V gene. The CDR3 region has the DNA TGCGCCAGCACCCCGGACAGATTAAATGAAGCTTTCTTT. This translates into CASTPDRLNEAFF.

V is TRBV5-6 and J is TRBJ1-2, with 9 bases fitting TRBD1. V shed 4 bases, J shed 5 bases, and the junction held 3 bases outside the gene matches. There are 13 residues in the CDR3. Germline assignment: CDR1 SGHDT and CDR2 YYEEEE. The CDR3 region has the DNA TGTGCCAGCAGCGGGGACAGGGAATATGGCTACACCTTC. As protein: CASSGDREYGYTF.

This chain connects TRBV7-8 to TRBJ2-5; D is undetermined. Looked up from germline, CDR1 is SGHVS and CDR2 is FQNEAQ. V lost 5 bases, J lost 5 bases, and 6 bases lay in between. This CDR3 is built from 11 residues. The CDR3 sequence is CASSPGETQYF. CDR3 sequence (DNA): TGTGCCAGCAGCCCCGGGGAGACCCAGTACTTC.

The chain is built from TRBV30 and TRBJ1-4; D gene ambiguous. Germline V CDR1 and CDR2: GTSNPN, SVGIG (reference sequence). Between the trimmed V and J ends, which lost 3 bases and 4 bases, there was a span of 12 bases. The CDR3 loop spans 14 amino acids. The CDR3 sequence: CAWSGGGLNEKLFF. CDR3 DNA: TGTGCCTGGAGCGGTGGAGGGCTTAATGAAAAACTGTTTTTT.

This clone was detected only once. This chain joins TRBV6-2 or TRBV6-3 and TRBJ2-5; D is perhaps TRBD2 (5 bases). This CDR3 has 14 residues. Germline CDR1 and CDR2: MNHEY and SVGEGT. V lost 6 bases to trimming and J lost 5 bases, with 16 bases between them. This chain's CDR3 is CASSPPLASETQYF. The CDR3 DNA reads TGTGCCAGCAGCCCTCCTCTAGCTTCCGAGACCCAGTACTTC.

The table lists this clone with a count of one. V and J are TRBV27 and TRBJ2-3; TRBD2 matches at 9 bases. Germline loops: CDR1 MNHEY, CDR2 SMNVEV (reference sequence). The CDR3 is 14 amino acids. Trimming removed 2 bases from V and 6 bases from J; junction bases left unmatched: 3. CDR3: CASSLAGGPDTQYF. The CDR3 DNA sequence: TGTGCCAGCAGTTTAGCGGGAGGGCCGGATACGCAGTATTTT.

The chain recombines TRBV3-1 (or the pseudogene TRBV3-2) with TRBJ1-1; possible D gene TRBD1, 5 bases. V was clipped by 10 bases and J by 5 bases, with 11 bases between them. Germline loops: CDR1 LGHDT, CDR2 YNNKEL (reference sequence). The CDR3 runs to 11 residues. The CDR3 loop reads CATRGGTEAFF. In DNA form, the CDR3 reads TGTGCCACCCGGGGGGGGACTGAAGCTTTCTTT.

The chain employs TRBV10-3 and TRBJ2-5, with 9 nucleotides matching TRBD1. Trimming took 6 bases from V and 4 from J; bases not matched to a gene: 12. Germline lookup yields CDR1 ENHRY and CDR2 SYGVKD. The CDR3 has 16 amino acids. CDR3 bases: TGTGCCATCAGACAGGACAGGGGCTTCTCGGGAGAGACCCAGTACTTC. Its translation is CAIRQDRGFSGETQYF.

The chain uses TRBV5-1 and TRBJ2-3, with a weak D call TRBD1 (5 bases). With 4 bases removed from V and 0 bases from J, the gap between germline ends came to 6 bases. CDR1 is SGHRS and CDR2 is YFSETQ in the germline V gene. This CDR3 has 13 residues. The CDR3 reads CASSPGSTDTQYF. The CDR3 coding sequence is TGCGCCAGCAGCCCAGGGAGCACAGATACGCAGTATTTT. Filled out from reference TRBV5-1 and TRBJ2-3, the complete variable domain reads KAGVTQTPRYLIKTRGQQVTLSCSPISGHRSVSWYQQTPGQGLQFLFEYFSETQRNKGNFPGRFSGRQFSNSRSEMNVSTLELGDSALYLCASSPGSTDTQYFGPGTRLTVL.

V usage is TRBV5-5 and J usage is TRBJ2-3; possibly TRBD1 for D (6 bases). Trimming took 4 bases from V and 0 from J, leaving 9 bases between them. Germline assignment: CDR1 SGHKS and CDR2 YYEKEE (reference sequence). The CDR3 length is 14 residues. CDR3: CASSLGQSTDTQYF. CDR3 nucleotides: TGTGCCAGCAGCCTGGGACAAAGCACAGATACGCAGTATTTT. Full variable domain (outside the CDR3, taken from reference TRBV5-5 and TRBJ2-3): DAGVTQSPTHLIKTRGQQVTLRCSPISGHKSVSWYQQVLGQGPQFIFQYYEKEERGRGNFPDRFSARQFPNYSSELNVNALLLGDSALYLCASSLGQSTDTQYFGPGTRLTVL.

The genes are TRBV7-9 and TRBJ1-1, with D hard to call. Trimming shortened V by 1 base and J by 1 base, and 13 bases separated the two germline ends. This CDR3 contains 16 residues. The germline CDR1 and CDR2 sequences are SEHNR and FQNEAQ (reference sequence). The CDR3 DNA reads as TGTGCCAGCAGCTTAGTTATGGGCTCAGGGAACACTGAAGCTTTCTTT. Encoded protein: CASSLVMGSGNTEAFF.

This chain connects TRBV7-6 to TRBJ2-1, with D possibly being TRBD1 (7 bases). Trimming took 1 base from V and 2 from J, leaving 15 bases between them. This CDR3 is built from 17 residues. The germline gives CDR1 SGHVS, CDR2 FNYEAQ. The CDR3 DNA follows: TGTGCCAGCAGCTTAGTTTTGGGCAGGGGGGCCTACAATGAGCAGTTCTTC. Translating gives CASSLVLGRGAYNEQFF.

V gene TRBV30 combines with J gene TRBJ1-6; 8 nucleotides align to TRBD1. Germline V gene lookup returns CDR1 GTSNPN and CDR2 SVGIG (reference sequence). The CDR3 extends over 14 amino acids. With 8 bases clipped from V and 5 bases from J, the junction kept 8 bases outside the gene matches. DNA of the CDR3: TGTGCCGGTGCAGGGGGCAGGGATAATTCACCCCTCCACTTT. Encoded protein: CAGAGGRDNSPLHF.

The J gene is TRBJ1-2, the V gene TRBV6-2 or TRBV6-3; D perhaps matches TRBD1 (5 bases). Germline V gene data show CDR1 as MNHEY and CDR2 as SVGEGT. V dropped 3 bases and J dropped 4 bases, with 12 bases sitting between them. This CDR3 comprises 14 residues. The CDR3 DNA reads as TGTGCCAGCAGTTATTCCAGGGCCCTCTATGGCTACACCTTC. Translation gives CASSYSRALYGYTF.

V is TRBV30 and J is TRBJ2-1; TRBD2 might be the D (6 bases). Germline assignment: CDR1 GTSNPN and CDR2 SVGIG (reference sequence). This CDR3 comprises 15 residues. Trimming took 0 bases from V and 7 from J, leaving 16 bases between them. The CDR3 DNA is TGTGCCTGGAGTGTTCCGGGAGTGTCGGGAAATGAGCAGTTCTTC. The encoded protein is CAWSVPGVSGNEQFF.

The chain has TRBV9 and TRBJ1-1; possibly TRBD1 for D (5 bases). Germline values: CDR1 SGDLS, CDR2 YYNGEE. V was cut by 2 bases and J by 4 bases, with 12 bases left in between. This CDR3 has 14 amino acids. CDR3 loop: CASSVQGLGTEAFF. In DNA form, the CDR3 reads TGTGCCAGCAGCGTCCAGGGATTAGGCACTGAAGCTTTCTTT. The full variable domain, its missing parts supplied by reference TRBV9 and TRBJ1-1, is DSGVTQTPKHLITATGQRVTLRCSPRSGDLSVYWYQQSLDQGLQFLIQYYNGEERAKGNILERFSAQQFPDLHSELNLSSLELGDSALYFCASSVQGLGTEAFFGQGTRLTVV.

The rearrangement joins TRBV19 to TRBJ2-1; TRBD2 aligns across 11 bases. Trimming at V came to 9 bases and at J to 8 bases, leaving 15 bases not matched to a gene. The CDR3 covers 16 residues. The germline V gene encodes CDR1 LNHDA and CDR2 SQIVND (reference sequence). CDR3 residues: CASGSRLAGGVDEQFF. The CDR3 region has the DNA TGTGCCAGCGGGTCCCGCCTAGCGGGAGGCGTGGATGAGCAGTTCTTC.

V gene TRBV2 combines with J gene TRBJ1-1; D is ambiguous. Trimming cost V 8 bases and J 1 base, with 11 bases left between them. Germline CDR1 SNHLY, CDR2 FYNNEI. This CDR3 spans 13 amino acids. The DNA for the CDR3 is TGTGCCAGCGGAGCTGGAGGGAACACTGAAGCTTTCTTT. Amino acid sequence: CASGAGGNTEAFF.